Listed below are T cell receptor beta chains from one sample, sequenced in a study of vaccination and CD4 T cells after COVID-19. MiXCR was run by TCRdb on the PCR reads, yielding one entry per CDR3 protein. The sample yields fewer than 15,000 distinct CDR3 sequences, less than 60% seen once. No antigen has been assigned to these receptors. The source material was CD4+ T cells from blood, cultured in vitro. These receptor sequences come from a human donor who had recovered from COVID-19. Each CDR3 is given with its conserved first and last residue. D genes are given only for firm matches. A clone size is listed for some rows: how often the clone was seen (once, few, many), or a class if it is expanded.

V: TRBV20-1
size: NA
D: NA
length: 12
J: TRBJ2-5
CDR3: CSAARGWETQYF
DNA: TGCAGTGCAGCACGGGGGTGGGAGACCCAGTACTTC

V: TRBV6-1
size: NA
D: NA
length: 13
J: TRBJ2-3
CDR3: CASRGPGSDTQYF
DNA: TGTGCCAGCCGTGGGCCGGGATCAGATACGCAGTATTTT

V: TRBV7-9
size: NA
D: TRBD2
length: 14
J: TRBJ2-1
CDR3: CASSFFQLAGEQFF
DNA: TGTGCCAGCAGCTTTTTCCAGCTAGCGGGAGAGCAGTTCTTC

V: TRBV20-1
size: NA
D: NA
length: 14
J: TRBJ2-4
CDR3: CSARHSGAKNIQYF
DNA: TGCAGTGCTCGACATAGCGGAGCCAAAAACATTCAGTACTTC

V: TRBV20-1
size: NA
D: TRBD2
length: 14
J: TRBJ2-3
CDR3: CSAAWREGTDTQYF
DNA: TGCAGTGCCGCGTGGCGGGAGGGCACAGATACGCAGTATTTT

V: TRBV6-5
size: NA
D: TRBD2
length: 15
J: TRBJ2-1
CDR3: CASSYSSGTSYEQFF
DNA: TGTGCCAGCAGTTACTCATCCGGGACTAGCTATGAGCAGTTCTTC

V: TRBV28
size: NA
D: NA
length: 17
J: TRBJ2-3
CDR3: CASSGTGAPTFTDTQYF
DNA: TGTGCCAGCAGTGGGACGGGGGCCCCTACCTTTACAGATACGCAGTATTTT

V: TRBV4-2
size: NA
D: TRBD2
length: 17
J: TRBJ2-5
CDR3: CASSQDTGRGTKGTQYF
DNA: TGTGCCAGCAGCCAAGATACCGGGAGGGGAACCAAGGGGACCCAGTACTTC

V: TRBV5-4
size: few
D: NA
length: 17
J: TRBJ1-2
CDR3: CASSLGLGVQANYGYTF
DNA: TGTGCCAGCAGCTTGGGACTAGGGGTTCAGGCGAACTATGGCTACACCTTC

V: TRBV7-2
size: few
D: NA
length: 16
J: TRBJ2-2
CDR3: CASSLVGRTNTGELFF
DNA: TGTGCCAGCAGCTTAGTAGGGCGGACGAACACCGGGGAGCTGTTTTTT

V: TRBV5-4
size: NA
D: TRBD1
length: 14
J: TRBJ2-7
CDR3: CASSFRQGAYEQYF
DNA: TGTGCCAGCAGCTTCCGACAGGGAGCCTACGAGCAGTACTTC

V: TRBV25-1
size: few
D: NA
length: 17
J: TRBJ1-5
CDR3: CAIFVTRIIVSNQPQHF
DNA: TGTGCCATTTTCGTGACAAGGATAATAGTTAGCAATCAGCCCCAGCATTTT

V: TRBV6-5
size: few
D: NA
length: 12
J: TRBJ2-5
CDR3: CASGFGQETQYF
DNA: TGTGCCAGCGGTTTCGGCCAAGAGACCCAGTACTTC

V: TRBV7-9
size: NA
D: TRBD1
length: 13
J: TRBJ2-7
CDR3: CASSVGTGNEQYF
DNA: TGTGCCAGCAGCGTAGGGACAGGGAACGAGCAGTACTTC

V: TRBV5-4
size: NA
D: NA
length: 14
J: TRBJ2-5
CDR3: CATGEEIGQETQYF
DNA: TGTGCCACCGGGGAGGAGATAGGCCAAGAGACCCAGTACTTC

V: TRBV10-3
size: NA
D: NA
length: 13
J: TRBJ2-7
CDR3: CAILRQIGGEQYF
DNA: TGTGCCATCTTGAGGCAGATAGGAGGAGAGCAGTACTTC

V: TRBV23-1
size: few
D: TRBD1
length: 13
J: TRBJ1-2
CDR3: CASSPDRMHRYTF
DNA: TGCGCCAGCAGCCCGGACAGGATGCATCGCTACACCTTC

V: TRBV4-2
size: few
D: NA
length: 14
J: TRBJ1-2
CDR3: CASSQASGEYGYTF
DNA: TGTGCCAGCAGCCAAGCCTCGGGGGAGTATGGCTACACCTTC

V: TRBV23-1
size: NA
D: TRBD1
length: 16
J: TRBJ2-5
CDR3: CASSQLRDSSKETQYF
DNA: TGCGCCAGCAGTCAATTAAGGGACAGTAGTAAAGAGACCCAGTACTTC

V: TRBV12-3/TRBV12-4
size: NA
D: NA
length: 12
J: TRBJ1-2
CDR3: CASSNSNYGYTF
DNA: TGTGCCAGCAGTAATTCTAACTATGGCTACACCTTC

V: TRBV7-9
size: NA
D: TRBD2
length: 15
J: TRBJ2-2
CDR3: CASSLGAGGTGELFF
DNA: TGTGCCAGCAGCTTAGGTGCGGGAGGTACCGGGGAGCTGTTTTTT

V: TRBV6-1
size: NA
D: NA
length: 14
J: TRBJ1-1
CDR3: CASSETGAGTEAFF
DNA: TGTGCCAGCAGTGAAACAGGCGCTGGCACTGAAGCTTTCTTT

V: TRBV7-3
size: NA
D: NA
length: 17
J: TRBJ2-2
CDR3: CASRKPGHWYLTGELFF
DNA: TGTGCCAGCCGCAAACCGGGACACTGGTACCTCACCGGGGAGCTGTTTTTT

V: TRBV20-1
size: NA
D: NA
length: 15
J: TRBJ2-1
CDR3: CSAGGGQGYYNEQFF
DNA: TGCAGTGCCGGGGGGGGACAGGGTTACTACAATGAGCAGTTCTTC

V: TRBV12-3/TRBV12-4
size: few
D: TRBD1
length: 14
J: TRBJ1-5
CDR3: CASSGTGGRQPQHF
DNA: TGTGCCAGCAGTGGGACAGGGGGACGGCAGCCCCAGCATTTT

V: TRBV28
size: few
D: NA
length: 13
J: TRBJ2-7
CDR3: CASKRDLPYEQYF
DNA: TGTGCCAGCAAAAGGGACTTGCCCTACGAGCAGTACTTC

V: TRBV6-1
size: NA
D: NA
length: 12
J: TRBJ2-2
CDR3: CASRTNAGELFF
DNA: TGTGCCAGCAGAACGAACGCCGGGGAGCTGTTTTTT

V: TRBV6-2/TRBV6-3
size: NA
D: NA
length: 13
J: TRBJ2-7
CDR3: CASRRASSYEQYF
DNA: TGTGCCAGCAGGAGGGCAAGCTCCTACGAGCAGTACTTC

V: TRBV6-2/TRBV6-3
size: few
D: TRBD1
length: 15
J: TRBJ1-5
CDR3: CASRHRLTGNQPQHF
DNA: TGTGCCAGCAGGCATCGACTGACAGGGAATCAGCCCCAGCATTTT

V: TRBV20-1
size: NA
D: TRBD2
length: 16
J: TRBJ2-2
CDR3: CSALRTSGRATGELFF
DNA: TGCAGTGCTCTAAGGACTAGCGGGAGGGCCACCGGGGAGCTGTTTTTT

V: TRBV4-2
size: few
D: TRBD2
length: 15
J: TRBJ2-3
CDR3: CASSHSGGGADTQYF
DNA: TGTGCCAGCAGCCACTCGGGGGGTGGGGCAGATACGCAGTATTTT

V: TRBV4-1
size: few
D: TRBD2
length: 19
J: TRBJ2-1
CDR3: CASSHPGLAGGPQSNEQFF
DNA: TGCGCCAGCAGCCACCCGGGACTAGCGGGAGGGCCACAGTCCAATGAGCAGTTCTTC

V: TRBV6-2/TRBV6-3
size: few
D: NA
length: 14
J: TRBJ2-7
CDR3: CASSPGDGTYEQYF
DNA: TGTGCCAGCAGCCCCGGGGACGGTACCTACGAGCAGTACTTC

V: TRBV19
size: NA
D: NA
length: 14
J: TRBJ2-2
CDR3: CASSSGGLPGELFF
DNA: TGTGCCAGTAGTAGCGGGGGCCTGCCCGGGGAGCTGTTTTTT

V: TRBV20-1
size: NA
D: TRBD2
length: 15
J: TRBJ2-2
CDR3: CSARDGLAGGGELFF
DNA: TGCAGTGCTAGAGATGGACTAGCGGGAGGTGGGGAGCTGTTTTTT

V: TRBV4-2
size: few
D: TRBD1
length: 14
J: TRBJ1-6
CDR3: CASSQGTGRSPLHF
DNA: TGTGCCAGCAGCCAAGGGACAGGGAGGTCACCCCTCCACTTT

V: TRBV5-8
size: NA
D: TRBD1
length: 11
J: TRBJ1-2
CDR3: CAIDRGHGYTF
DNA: TGTGCCATCGACAGGGGGCATGGCTACACCTTC

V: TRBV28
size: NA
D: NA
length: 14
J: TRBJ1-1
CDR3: CATQGGRRNTEAFF
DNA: TGTGCCACCCAAGGGGGGAGGAGAAACACTGAAGCTTTCTTT

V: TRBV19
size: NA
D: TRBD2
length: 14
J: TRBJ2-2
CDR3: CASRASGNTGELFF
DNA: TGTGCCAGTAGGGCTAGCGGGAACACCGGGGAGCTGTTTTTT

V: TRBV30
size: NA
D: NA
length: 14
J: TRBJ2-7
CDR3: CAWTPGQLTYEQYF
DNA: TGTGCCTGGACCCCAGGACAGCTAACCTACGAGCAGTACTTC

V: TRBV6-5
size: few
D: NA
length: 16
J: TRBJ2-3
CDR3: CASSYGPRTTTDTQYF
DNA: TGTGCCAGCAGTTACGGTCCCCGGACCACCACAGATACGCAGTATTTT

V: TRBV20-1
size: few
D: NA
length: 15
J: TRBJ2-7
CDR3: CSARDTGIGIHEQYF
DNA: TGCAGTGCTAGAGATACCGGAATTGGTATACACGAGCAGTACTTC

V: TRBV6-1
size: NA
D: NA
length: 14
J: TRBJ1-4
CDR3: CASTQGPTNEKLFF
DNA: TGTGCCAGCACCCAGGGTCCTACAAATGAAAAACTGTTTTTT

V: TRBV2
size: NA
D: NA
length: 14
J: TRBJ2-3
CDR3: CASSSQALTDTQYF
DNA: TGTGCCAGCAGCTCACAGGCCCTCACAGATACGCAGTATTTT

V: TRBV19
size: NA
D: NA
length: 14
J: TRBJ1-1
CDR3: CASSIHRENTEAFF
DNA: TGTGCCAGTAGTATCCACAGGGAGAACACTGAAGCTTTCTTT

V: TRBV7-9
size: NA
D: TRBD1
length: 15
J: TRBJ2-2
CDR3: CASRGQGAGTGELFF
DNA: TGTGCCAGCAGAGGACAGGGGGCCGGCACCGGGGAGCTGTTTTTT

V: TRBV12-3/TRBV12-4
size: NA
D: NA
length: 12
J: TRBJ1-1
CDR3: CASSLAQVKAFF
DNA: TGTGCCAGCAGTTTAGCGCAGGTCAAAGCTTTCTTT

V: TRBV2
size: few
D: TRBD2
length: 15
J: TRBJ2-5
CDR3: CASSGAGGPQETQYF
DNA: TGTGCCAGCAGTGGAGCGGGAGGGCCCCAAGAGACCCAGTACTTC

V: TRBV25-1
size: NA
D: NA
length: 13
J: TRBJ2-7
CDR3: CASRSRRSYEQYF
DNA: TGTGCCAGCCGGTCTAGAAGATCCTACGAGCAGTACTTC

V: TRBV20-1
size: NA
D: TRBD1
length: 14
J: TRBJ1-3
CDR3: CSAGQGVGGNTIYF
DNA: TGCAGTGCTGGACAGGGTGTTGGTGGAAACACCATATATTTT

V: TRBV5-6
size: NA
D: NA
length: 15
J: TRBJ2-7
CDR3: CASSFSNLTGPRPHF
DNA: TGTGCCAGCAGCTTTTCGAACCTTACAGGGCCACGTCCCCACTTC

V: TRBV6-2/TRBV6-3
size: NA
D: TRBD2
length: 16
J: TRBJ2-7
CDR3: CASSYILAGGSYEQYF
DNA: TGTGCCAGCAGTTATATCCTAGCGGGTGGCTCCTACGAGCAGTACTTC

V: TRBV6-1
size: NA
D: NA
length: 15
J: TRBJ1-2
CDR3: CASTPRKGANYGYTF
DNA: TGTGCCAGCACCCCACGTAAGGGGGCTAACTATGGCTACACCTTC

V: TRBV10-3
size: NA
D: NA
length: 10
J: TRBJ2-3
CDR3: CGAGTDTQYF
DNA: TGTGGGGCGGGAACAGATACGCAGTATTTT

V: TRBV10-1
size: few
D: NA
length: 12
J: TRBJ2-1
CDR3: CASSGEYNEQFF
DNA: TGCGCCAGCAGTGGGGAGTACAATGAGCAGTTCTTC

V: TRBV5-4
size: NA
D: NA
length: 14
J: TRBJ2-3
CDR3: CASSIWDSTDTQYF
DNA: TGTGCCAGCAGCATCTGGGACAGCACAGATACGCAGTATTTT

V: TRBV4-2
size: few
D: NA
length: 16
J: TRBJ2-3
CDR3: CASSQDPHGGTDTQYF
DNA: TGTGCCAGCAGCCAAGATCCCCACGGGGGCACAGATACGCAGTATTTT

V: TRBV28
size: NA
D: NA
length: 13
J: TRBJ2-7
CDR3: CASSQGASYEQYF
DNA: TGTGCCAGCAGTCAAGGTGCCTCCTACGAGCAGTACTTC